This T cell receptor beta chain came from a study of beta chain features in type 1 diabetes. The V and J ends lost 1 base and 4 bases, in that order; junction bases with no gene match: 5. CDR1 is KGHSH, CDR2 LQKENI, per germline. The CDR3 covers 15 residues. Sequenced material consisted of expressed TCRB transcripts (all of the isolated RNA was reverse transcribed). Only in-frame clones appear in the TCRdb table, and some are missing; sequencing was by immunoSEQ multiplex PCR. The table lists around 140,000 clones, more than 9% of them singletons, with 1.3% in the top ten. The sequence derives from a young man in good health. The specimen sequenced was naive CD4+ T cells from blood. This chain joins TRBV18 and TRBJ2-7, with TRBD1 matching 9 bases. The CDR3 sequence: CASSPRTGGLYEQYF. In nucleotides, the CDR3 is TGTGCCAGCTCACCACGCACAGGGGGCTTGTACGAGCAGTACTTC.